This T cell receptor (beta chain) was recorded in a study of preoperative IRX-2 immunotherapy in early breast cancer. The treatment is: preoperative locoregional IRX-2 cytokine immunotherapy. This phase Ib study tested locoregional IRX-2 cytokine immunotherapy given before surgery. Repertoires were generated with immunoSEQ multiplex PCR, while TCRdb's copy carries only in-frame clones and drops some. This table has about 89,000 clones, around 86% appearing once. CDR3 size: 14 residues. CDR1 and CDR2 (germline): SQVTM, ANQGSEA. The V gene lost 1 base and the J gene lost 0 bases, with 8 bases spanning the gap.

V gene TRBV29-1 combines with J gene TRBJ2-3; the D is unclear. The material sequenced was tumor tissue, taken after IRX-2 immunotherapy. The sequence was collected from a human donor with breast cancer. CDR3 amino acids: CSVEGLDSTDTQYF. CDR3 sequence (DNA): TGCAGCGTTGAAGGGCTAGATAGCACAGATACGCAGTATTTT.